What follows describes a single TCR beta chain. V shed 1 base and J 9 bases; nucleotides not matched to a gene: 5. The length of the CDR3 is 16 residues. The germline CDR1 and CDR2 sequences are LGHDT and YNNKEL (reference sequence). The data belong to a study of blood T cell repertoires in COVID-19. Study as a whole: From the United States, Italy and Spain came samples of acute and convalescent COVID-19.

The table came from immunoSEQ multiplex PCR; TCRdb's copy has only in-frame clones and leaves some out. The sample includes 150,000 to 200,000 clones, 70% to 90% of them seen just once. The sample consisted of peripheral blood. V and J are TRBV3-1 (or the pseudogene TRBV3-2) and TRBJ1-6; 11 bases are a match to TRBD1. The clonotype was recovered from a woman aged 80 or over in a cohort sampled during active or convalescent COVID-19. For the CDR3, the DNA is TGTGCCAGCAGCCAAGGGACAGGGGGCTGGGGTTCACCCCTCCACTTT. As protein: CASSQGTGGWGSPLHF.